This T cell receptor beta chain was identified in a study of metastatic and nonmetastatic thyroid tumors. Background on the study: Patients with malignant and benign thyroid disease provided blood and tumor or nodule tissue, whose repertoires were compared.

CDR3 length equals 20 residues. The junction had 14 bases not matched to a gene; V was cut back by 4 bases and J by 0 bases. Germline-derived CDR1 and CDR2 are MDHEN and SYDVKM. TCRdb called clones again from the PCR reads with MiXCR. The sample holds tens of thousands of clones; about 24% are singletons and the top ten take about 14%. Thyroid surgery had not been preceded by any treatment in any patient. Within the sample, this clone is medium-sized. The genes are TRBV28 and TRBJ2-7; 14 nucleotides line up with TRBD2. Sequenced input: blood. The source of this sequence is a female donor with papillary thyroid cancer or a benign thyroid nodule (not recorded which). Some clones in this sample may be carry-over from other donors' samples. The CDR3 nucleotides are TGTGCCAGCAGTTCTACGACGGGACTAGCGGGAGTCCCAAGCTCCTACGAGCAGTACTTC. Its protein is CASSSTTGLAGVPSSYEQYF.